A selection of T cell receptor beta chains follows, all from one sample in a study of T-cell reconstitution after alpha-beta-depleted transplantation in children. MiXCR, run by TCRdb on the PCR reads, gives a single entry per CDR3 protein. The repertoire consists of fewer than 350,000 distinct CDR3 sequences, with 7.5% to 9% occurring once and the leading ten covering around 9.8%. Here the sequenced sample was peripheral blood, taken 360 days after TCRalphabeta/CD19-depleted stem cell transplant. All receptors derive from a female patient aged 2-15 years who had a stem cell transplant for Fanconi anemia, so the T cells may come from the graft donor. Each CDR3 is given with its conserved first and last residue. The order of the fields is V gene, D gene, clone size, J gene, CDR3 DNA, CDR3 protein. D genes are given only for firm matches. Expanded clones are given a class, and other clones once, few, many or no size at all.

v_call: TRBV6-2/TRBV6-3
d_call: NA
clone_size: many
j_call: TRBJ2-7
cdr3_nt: TGTGCCAGCATCCAGTGGCAGGGGAGGGCCTACGAGCAGTACTTC
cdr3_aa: CASIQWQGRAYEQYF

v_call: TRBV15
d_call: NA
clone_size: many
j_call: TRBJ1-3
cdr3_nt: TGTGCCACCAGCCGCAGAGACTCTGGAAACACCATATATTTT
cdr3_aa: CATSRRDSGNTIYF

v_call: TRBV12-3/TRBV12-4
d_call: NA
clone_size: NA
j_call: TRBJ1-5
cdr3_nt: TGTGCCAGCAGTCCCCCGGGTTGGGGATATAGCAATCAGCCCCAGCATTTT
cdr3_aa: CASSPPGWGYSNQPQHF

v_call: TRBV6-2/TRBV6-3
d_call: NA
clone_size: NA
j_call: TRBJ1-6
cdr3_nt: TGTGCCAGCAGCCGCTCTCCAGGGAAGGCCAATTCACCCCTCCACTTT
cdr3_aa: CASSRSPGKANSPLHF

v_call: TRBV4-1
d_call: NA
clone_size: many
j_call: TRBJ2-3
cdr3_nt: TGCGCCAGCAGCCAACGCTCCGGGACCACGACAGATACGCAGTATTTT
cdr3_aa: CASSQRSGTTTDTQYF

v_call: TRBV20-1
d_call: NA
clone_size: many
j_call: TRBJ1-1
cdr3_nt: TGCAGTGCTAGAGATTACGTTGGACCGCTCACTGAAGCTTTCTTT
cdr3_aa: CSARDYVGPLTEAFF

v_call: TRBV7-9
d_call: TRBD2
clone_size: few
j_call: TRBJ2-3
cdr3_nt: TGTGCCAGCAGCTTCCGACTAGCGGGGGCCATGGCGGATACGCAGTATTTT
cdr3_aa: CASSFRLAGAMADTQYF

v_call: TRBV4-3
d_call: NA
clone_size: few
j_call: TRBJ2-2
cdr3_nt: TGCGCCAGCAGCCAAGGCATCGGCAGGGCTGACACCGGGGAGCTGTTTTTT
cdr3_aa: CASSQGIGRADTGELFF

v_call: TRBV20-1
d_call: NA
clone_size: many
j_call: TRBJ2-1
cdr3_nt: TGCACCGGACCACAGGCAGGTAGCTACAATGAGCAGTTCTTC
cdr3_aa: CTGPQAGSYNEQFF

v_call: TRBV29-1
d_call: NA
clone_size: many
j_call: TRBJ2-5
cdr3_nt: TGCAGCGTTGAAGGGACGGGGGAGACCCAGTACTTC
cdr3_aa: CSVEGTGETQYF

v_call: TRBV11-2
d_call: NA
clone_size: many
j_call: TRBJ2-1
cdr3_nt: TGTGCCAGCAGCTTAATCAACTTCGATTTCTACAATGAGCAGTTCTTC
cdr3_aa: CASSLINFDFYNEQFF

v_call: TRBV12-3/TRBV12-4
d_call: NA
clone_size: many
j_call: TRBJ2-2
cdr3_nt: TGTGCCAGCAGCCGTTACGCGACCGGGGAGCTGTTTTTT
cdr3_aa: CASSRYATGELFF

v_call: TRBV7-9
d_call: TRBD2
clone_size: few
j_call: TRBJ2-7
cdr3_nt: TGTGCCAGCAGACCCTCAGGGAGGGTAAACGAGCAGTACTTC
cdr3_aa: CASRPSGRVNEQYF

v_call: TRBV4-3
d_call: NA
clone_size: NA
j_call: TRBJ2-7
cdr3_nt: TGCGCCAGCAGCTCTGGGGCGGTCCAGTACTTC
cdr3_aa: CASSSGAVQYF

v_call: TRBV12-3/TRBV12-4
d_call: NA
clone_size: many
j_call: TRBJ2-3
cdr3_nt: TGTGCCACGTCCGGGGGTTGGTCAGATACGCAGTATTTT
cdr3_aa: CATSGGWSDTQYF

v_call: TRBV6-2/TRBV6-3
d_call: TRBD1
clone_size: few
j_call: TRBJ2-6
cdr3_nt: TGTGCCAGCAGTTACATTATGGGACAGGGGGACCCGAACTCTGGGGCCAACGTCCTGACTTTC
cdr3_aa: CASSYIMGQGDPNSGANVLTF

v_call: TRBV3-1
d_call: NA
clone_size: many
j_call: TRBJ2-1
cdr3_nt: TGTGCCAGCAGCCGGGGGCGGGGAACCTACAATGAGCAGTTCTTC
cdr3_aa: CASSRGRGTYNEQFF

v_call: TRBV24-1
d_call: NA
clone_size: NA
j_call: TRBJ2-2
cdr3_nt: TGTGCCACCAGTGATGACTCAGGGGCTGACACCGGGGAGCTGTTTTTT
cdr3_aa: CATSDDSGADTGELFF

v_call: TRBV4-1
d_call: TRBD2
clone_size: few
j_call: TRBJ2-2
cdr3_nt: TGCGCCAGCAGCCTCCTAGCGGTTCCGGGCACCGGGGAGCTGTTTTTT
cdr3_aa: CASSLLAVPGTGELFF

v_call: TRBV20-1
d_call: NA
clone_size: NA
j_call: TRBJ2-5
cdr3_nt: TGCAGTGCTTCTTCAGGGGATCAAGAGACCCAGTACTTC
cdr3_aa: CSASSGDQETQYF

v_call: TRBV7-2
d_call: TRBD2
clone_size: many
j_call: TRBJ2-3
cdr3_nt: TGTGCCAGCAGCCGGCGGGGGGGCCTAACAGATACGCAGTATTTT
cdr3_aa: CASSRRGGLTDTQYF

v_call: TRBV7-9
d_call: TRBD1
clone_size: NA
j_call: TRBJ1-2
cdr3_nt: TGTGCCAGCAGCCTGCGACAGGGCGGCTATGGCTACACCTTC
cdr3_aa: CASSLRQGGYGYTF

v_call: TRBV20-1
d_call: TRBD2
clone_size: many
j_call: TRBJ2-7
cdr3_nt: TGCAGTGCTAGAGATTCGGGGGGGAGTACCTACGAGCAGTACTTC
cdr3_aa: CSARDSGGSTYEQYF

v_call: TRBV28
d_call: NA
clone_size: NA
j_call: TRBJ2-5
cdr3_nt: TGTGCCAGCACCCAACAAGACAGGTACCAAGAGACCCAGTACTTC
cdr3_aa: CASTQQDRYQETQYF

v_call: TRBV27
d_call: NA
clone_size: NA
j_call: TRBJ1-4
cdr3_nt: TGTGCCAGCAGTTTCCGCGGCAACCTGGCGGAAAAACTGTTTTTT
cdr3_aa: CASSFRGNLAEKLFF

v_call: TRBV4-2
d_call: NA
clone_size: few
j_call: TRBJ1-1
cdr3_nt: TGTGCCAGCACCCAAGGCGCCGGTGGGATGAACACTGAAGCTTTCTTT
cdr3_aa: CASTQGAGGMNTEAFF

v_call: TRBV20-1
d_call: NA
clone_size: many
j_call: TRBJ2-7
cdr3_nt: TGCAGTGCTAGATCTTCTTTCTTCTCCTACGAGCAGTACTTC
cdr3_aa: CSARSSFFSYEQYF

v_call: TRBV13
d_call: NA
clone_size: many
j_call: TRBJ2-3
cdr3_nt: TGTGCCAGCAGCGACTATTACACGGAGGGGTCGGCAGATACGCAGTATTTT
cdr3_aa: CASSDYYTEGSADTQYF

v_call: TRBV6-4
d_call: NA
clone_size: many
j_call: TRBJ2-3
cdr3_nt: TGTGCCAGCAGTCCGACAGGCGGTACGCAGTATTTT
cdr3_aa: CASSPTGGTQYF

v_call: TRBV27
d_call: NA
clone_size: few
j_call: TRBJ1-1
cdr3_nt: TGTGCCAGCAGTTTTGCGGGGGCTAACACTGAAGCTTTCTTT
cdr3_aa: CASSFAGANTEAFF

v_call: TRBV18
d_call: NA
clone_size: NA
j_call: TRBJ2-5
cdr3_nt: TGTGCCAGCTCACACAGCAAAGAGACCCAGTACTTC
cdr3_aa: CASSHSKETQYF

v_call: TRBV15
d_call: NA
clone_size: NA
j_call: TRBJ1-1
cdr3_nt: TGTGCCACCAGCAGAGATCTTCCAGGAGGGGCTTTCTTT
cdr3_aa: CATSRDLPGGAFF

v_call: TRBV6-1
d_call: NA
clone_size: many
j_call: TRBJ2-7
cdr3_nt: TGTGCCAGCAGGAATTATCAGGGTGGGGCGTACGAGCAGTACTTC
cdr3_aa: CASRNYQGGAYEQYF

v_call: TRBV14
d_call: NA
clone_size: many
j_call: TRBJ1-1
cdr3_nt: TGTGCCAGCAGCTCGTACAGGGAGGGACTTAACACTGAAGCTTTCTTT
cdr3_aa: CASSSYREGLNTEAFF

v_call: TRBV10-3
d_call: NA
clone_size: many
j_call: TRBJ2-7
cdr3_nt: TGTGCCATCAGTGAGTCTGGGGGCTACGAGCAGTACTTC
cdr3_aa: CAISESGGYEQYF

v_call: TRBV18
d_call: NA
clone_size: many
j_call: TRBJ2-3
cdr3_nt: TGTGCCAGCGTCACTGCCCCTAAGACTTTCGGCACAGATACGCAGTATTTT
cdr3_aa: CASVTAPKTFGTDTQYF

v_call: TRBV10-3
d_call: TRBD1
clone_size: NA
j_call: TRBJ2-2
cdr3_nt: TGTGCCATCAGCTCGGGACAGGGGGGCGGGGAGCTGTTTTTT
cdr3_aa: CAISSGQGGGELFF

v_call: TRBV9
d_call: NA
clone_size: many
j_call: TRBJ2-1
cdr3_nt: TGTGCCAGCAGCGCGACCTATACGCAGTTCTTC
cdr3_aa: CASSATYTQFF

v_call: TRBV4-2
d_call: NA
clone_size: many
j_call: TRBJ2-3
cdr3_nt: TGTGCCAGCAGCCAAGAAGGTTGGGCGGGCACAGATACGCAGTATTTT
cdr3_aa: CASSQEGWAGTDTQYF

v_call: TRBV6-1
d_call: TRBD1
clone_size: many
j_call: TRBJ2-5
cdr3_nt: TGTGCCAGCAGTAGGGGTTTCTCCGGGACAGATGTAGAGACCCAGTACTTC
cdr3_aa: CASSRGFSGTDVETQYF

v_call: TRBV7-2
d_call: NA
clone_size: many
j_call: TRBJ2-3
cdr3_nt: TGTGCCAGCAGCTTACTACAGGACACGCAGTATTTT
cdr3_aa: CASSLLQDTQYF

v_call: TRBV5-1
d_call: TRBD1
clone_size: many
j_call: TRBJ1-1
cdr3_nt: TGCGCCAGCAGCTTGGGGGACAGGGTGCCAGAAGCTTTCTTT
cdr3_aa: CASSLGDRVPEAFF

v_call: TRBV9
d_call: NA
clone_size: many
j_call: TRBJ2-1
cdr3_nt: TGTGCCAGCAGCGTAAGTCAGACCCCGGAGGGGCAGTTCTTC
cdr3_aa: CASSVSQTPEGQFF

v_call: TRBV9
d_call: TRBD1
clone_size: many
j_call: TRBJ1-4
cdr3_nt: TGTGCCAGCAGCGCGAGGGGGCGCGGTGAAAAACTGTTTTTT
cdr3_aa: CASSARGRGEKLFF

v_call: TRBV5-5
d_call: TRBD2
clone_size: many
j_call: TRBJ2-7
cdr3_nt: TGTGCCAGCAGCAGGGAAGGGACTAGCCCCTACGAGCAGTACTTC
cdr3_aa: CASSREGTSPYEQYF

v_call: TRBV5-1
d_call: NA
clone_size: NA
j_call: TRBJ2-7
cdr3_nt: TGCGCCAGCAGCGCAGTCACAGGGTCGGTGAGCTCCTACGAGCAGTACTTC
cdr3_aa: CASSAVTGSVSSYEQYF